The 15 T cell receptor beta chains below all came from one sample that was sequenced in a study of shared clonotypes between healthy human individuals (dated by TCRdb to the early 2020s). The library was built by means of the immunoSEQ multiplex PCR assay. As stored in TCRdb, this immuneACCESS dataset retains in-frame rearrangements with V and J assigned. A fraction of the clones does not appear; measured against another copy, unresolved V genes explain less than half of the discrepancy, and the remainder lacks a known reason. For this sample there are a few million clones; 85% to 95% appear just once. Of the sample, about 0.37% is held by the ten largest clones. The sequenced sample was naive CD4+ T cells from PBMCs. This sample's cell subset or site label indicates: CD45RA+ positively selected. These receptors all come from a young man in good health. Some clones in this sample may be carry-over from other donors' samples.

About this clone itself: Other DNA sequences within the sample encode an identical CDR3. The chain uses TRBV5-1 and TRBJ2-1, with 8 bases that match TRBD1. Germline values: CDR1 SGHRS, CDR2 YFSETQ. CDR3 size: 14 residues. With 4 bases clipped from V and 7 bases from J, the junction kept 7 bases outside the gene matches. This chain's CDR3 is CASSLGQGGNEQFF. The CDR3 coding sequence is TGCGCCAGCAGCCTCGGACAGGGCGGGAATGAGCAGTTCTTC.

The chain carries TRBV19 and TRBJ2-2, with unresolved D. The germline CDR1 and CDR2 sequences are LNHDA and SQIVND (reference sequence). The germline V and J ends were trimmed by 3 bases and 5 bases, with 7 bases remaining between them. The CDR3 covers 13 residues. The CDR3 reads CASSILVTGELFF. For the CDR3, the DNA is TGTGCCAGTAGTATCTTGGTAACCGGGGAGCTGTTTTTT.

Notes on this clone: Additional DNA sequences in this sample encode the identical CDR3. The rearrangement links TRBV7-2 to TRBJ2-7; TRBD1 aligns across 7 bases. With V trimmed by 1 base and J by 2 bases, 2 bases remained unmatched. The CDR3 runs 14 residues. Germline V gene sequence: CDR1 SGHTA, CDR2 FQGNSA. CDR3 sequence (DNA): TGTGCCAGCAGCTTAGACAGGGGACCCTACGAGCAGTACTTC. As protein: CASSLDRGPYEQYF.

The chain links TRBV7-3 to TRBJ1-1; 7 nucleotides agree with TRBD1. CDR1 and CDR2 from the germline V gene are SGHTA and FQGTGA. The trim removed 5 bases at V and 6 bases at J, leaving 12 bases unmatched. The CDR3 runs 15 residues. The CDR3 bases are TGTGCCAGCAGCGCTACGACAGGGTTAACCGCTGAAGCTTTCTTT. It yields the protein CASSATTGLTAEAFF. The variable domain in full, with the rest retrieved from reference TRBV7-3 and TRBJ1-1, is GAGVSQTPSNKVTEKGKYVELRCDPISGHTALYWYRQSLGQGPEFLIYFQGTGAADDSGLPNDRFFAVRPEGSVSTLKIQRTERGDSAVYLCASSATTGLTAEAFFGQGTRLTVV.

V gene TRBV10-1 combines with J gene TRBJ2-5; TRBD1 aligns across 7 bases. Looked up from germline, CDR1 is WNHNN and CDR2 is SYGVQD (reference sequence). Trimming cost V 3 bases and J 1 base; bases outside gene matches: 2. CDR3 size: 14 residues. As DNA, the CDR3 is TGCGCCAGCAGTGACGGACAGGCCCAAGAGACCCAGTACTTC. Translating gives CASSDGQAQETQYF.

The V call is TRBV18, the J call TRBJ1-1; tentatively, D is TRBD1 (6 bases). The germline V gene has CDR1 KGHSH and CDR2 LQKENI. CDR3 length equals 18 residues. Trimming took 3 bases from V and 0 from J, leaving 20 bases between them. The CDR3 nucleotides read TGTGCCAGCTCACCGTGGTTCCAGGGGCCATCCATGAACACTGAAGCTTTCTTT. This gives the protein CASSPWFQGPSMNTEAFF.

The rearrangement joins TRBV9 to TRBJ2-7; TRBD2 matches at 8 bases. With V trimmed by 4 bases and J by 6 bases, 15 bases remained unmatched. Germline CDR1 and CDR2: SGDLS and YYNGEE. The CDR3 totals 16 residues. The CDR3 coding sequence is TGTGCCAGCAGCCCTGGCTCCGGGACTAGTCGAGTCGAGCAGTACTTC. Translated, it gives CASSPGSGTSRVEQYF.

The rearrangement links TRBV29-1 to TRBJ2-7; 9 bases are a match to TRBD1. CDR1 and CDR2 (germline): SQVTM, ANQGSEA. There are 13 residues in the CDR3. V lost 5 bases and J lost 3; bases outside the gene matches: 5. CDR3 amino acids: CSVSQGANYEQYF. In DNA form, the CDR3 reads TGCAGCGTTTCACAGGGGGCAAACTACGAGCAGTACTTC.

The chain is built from TRBV11-2 and TRBJ2-7; 10 positions match TRBD1. After removal of 2 bases from V and 2 bases from J, the junction contained 6 bases not matched to a gene. The germline V gene has CDR1 SGHAT and CDR2 FQNNGV. The CDR3 extends over 16 amino acids. In DNA, the CDR3 is TGTGCCAGCAGCTTAACACCGGGACAGGGGACCTACGAGCAGTACTTC. Translating gives CASSLTPGQGTYEQYF.

The table lists this clone with a count of one. This sequence joins TRBV7-9 and TRBJ1-2; 8 nucleotides match TRBD1. V shed 3 bases and J 7 bases; nucleotides not matched to a gene: 10. The length of the CDR3 is 15 residues. CDR1 is SEHNR, CDR2 FQNEAQ, per germline (reference sequence). DNA for the CDR3: TGTGCCAGCAGCTTCAGGGGGCAGCCTGCCCTTGGCTACACCTTC. As protein: CASSFRGQPALGYTF.

This clone was picked up one time. The V gene is TRBV19, the J gene TRBJ2-7; 8 nucleotides align to TRBD2. V gave up 7 bases and J gave up 4 bases; unmatched junction bases: 9. The CDR3 spans 14 residues. Germline CDR1 is LNHDA and CDR2 is SQIVND (reference sequence). The DNA for the CDR3 is TGTGCCAGTAACGGGCGGGGGGACTTTTACGAGCAGTACTTC. Amino acid sequence: CASNGRGDFYEQYF.

The chain is built from TRBV7-7 and TRBJ1-3; D remains ambiguous. The CDR3 consists of 13 residues. Trimming removed 3 bases at V and 8 bases at J, with 11 bases between. The germline gives CDR1 SSHAT, CDR2 FNYEAQ (reference sequence). Here the CDR3 reads CASSFEIGDTIYF. The CDR3 region has the DNA TGTGCCAGCAGCTTCGAAATCGGAGACACCATATATTTT.

The rearrangement uses TRBV28 and TRBJ2-7; D call uncertain. Germline CDR1 is MDHEN and CDR2 is SYDVKM. The CDR3 sequence is 15 residues long. V lost 6 bases to trimming and J lost 0 bases, with 15 bases between them. CDR3 amino acids: CASSPPTLRSYEQYF. The CDR3 DNA is TGTGCCAGCAGCCCCCCGACCCTCCGCTCCTACGAGCAGTACTTC.

The chain uses TRBV4-1 and TRBJ2-1, with a tentative D call TRBD2 (6 bases). Trimming shortened V by 1 base and J by 6 bases, and 13 bases separated the two germline ends. In germline, CDR1 is MGHRA, CDR2 YSYEKL. This CDR3 region has 15 residues. CDR3 protein: CASSQALGGFNEQFF. The CDR3, as DNA: TGCGCCAGCAGCCAAGCCTTGGGGGGTTTCAATGAGCAGTTCTTC.

The chain has TRBV6-5 and TRBJ2-7, with TRBD2 matching over 10 bases. The CDR3 totals 13 residues. The germline V gene encodes CDR1 MNHEY and CDR2 SVGAGI. Unmatched junction bases numbered 6, after V lost 6 bases and J lost 7 bases. The DNA of the CDR3 is TGTGCCAGCAGGTCTAGCGGGAGAGTTGAGCAGTACTTC. Translation gives CASRSSGRVEQYF.